Shown below are 4 T cell receptor beta chains from a single sample sequenced in a study of human T cells and chemical hapten exposure (dated by TCRdb to about 2021). The sample's time point label, decoded: patch test 3, about 24 weeks after DPC sensitization. The sample's treatment or condition label is to be understood as: therapeutic diphenylcyclopropenone sensitization with weekly scalp DPC. Libraries were made using RACE. For sequencing, a NextSeq 500 was employed. TCRdb took the public reads, trimmed them with fastp at Q25, ran MiXCR for clone calling and kept in-frame beta chains. Rows with a matching CDR3 protein are joined into one entry that keeps the most common DNA and genes. This sample is represented by around 85,000 distinct CDR3 sequences; approximately 13% of them were singletons. The biggest ten clones account for roughly 5.7% of the sample. Sequences were derived from whole blood, sampled in connection with sensitization to the hapten diphenylcyclopropenone (DPC). Source of these receptors: a woman in her fifties or sixties with alopecia areata. Some clones in this sample may be carry-over from other donors' samples.

The V and J genes are TRBV10-1 and TRBJ1-2; no clear D gene. Trimming shortened V by 2 bases and J by 2 bases, and 6 bases separated the two germline ends. Looked up from germline, CDR1 is WNHNN and CDR2 is SYGVQD (reference sequence). This CDR3 is 13 amino acids long. The chain's CDR3 is CASSEPGNYGYTF. The CDR3 DNA sequence: TGCGCCAGCAGTGAGCCCGGCAACTATGGCTACACCTTC.

V and J are TRBV10-1 and TRBJ2-1; D is uncertain. V shed 6 bases and J shed 4 bases, with 7 bases lying between them. Germline lookup yields CDR1 WNHNN and CDR2 SYGVQD (reference sequence). The CDR3 has 12 residues. The CDR3 bases are TGCGCCAGCAGCGGGCCATACAATGAGCAGTTCTTC. Translation: CASSGPYNEQFF.

The rearrangement uses TRBV28 and TRBJ2-7, with D perhaps matching TRBD1 or TRBD2 (5 bases each). Deletions cut 7 bases from V and 0 bases from J, with 7 bases between. Per the germline V gene, CDR1 is MDHEN and CDR2 is SYDVKM. This CDR3 contains 12 residues. The CDR3 nucleotides are TGTGCCAGCAAGGGGAGCTCCTACGAGCAGTACTTC. It translates to CASKGSSYEQYF.

The chain recombines TRBV12-3 or TRBV12-4 with TRBJ2-4, with 10 bases fitting TRBD2. This CDR3 comprises 16 residues. Unmatched junction bases numbered 8, after V lost 3 bases and J lost 6 bases. The CDR3 bases are TGTGCCAGCAGTTTTATGACTAGCGGGTTTAGAAACATTCAGTACTTC. Protein: CASSFMTSGFRNIQYF.